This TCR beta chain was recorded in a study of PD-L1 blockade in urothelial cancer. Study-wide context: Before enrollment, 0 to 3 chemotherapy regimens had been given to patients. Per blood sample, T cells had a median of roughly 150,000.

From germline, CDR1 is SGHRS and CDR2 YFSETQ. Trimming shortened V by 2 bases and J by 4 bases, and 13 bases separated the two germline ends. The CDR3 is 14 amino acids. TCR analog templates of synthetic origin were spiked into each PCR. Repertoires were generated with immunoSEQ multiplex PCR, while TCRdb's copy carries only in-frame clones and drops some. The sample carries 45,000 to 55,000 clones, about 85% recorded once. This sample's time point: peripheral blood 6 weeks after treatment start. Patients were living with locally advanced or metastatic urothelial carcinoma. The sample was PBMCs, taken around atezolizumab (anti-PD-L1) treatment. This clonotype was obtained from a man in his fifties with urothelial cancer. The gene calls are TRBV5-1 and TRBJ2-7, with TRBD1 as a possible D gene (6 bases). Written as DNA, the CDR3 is TGCGCCAGCAGCTTAAACCGGGACACTTACGAGCAGTACTTC. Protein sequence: CASSLNRDTYEQYF.